This TCR beta chain derives from a study of shared clonotypes between healthy human individuals. Ten immunoSEQ deep assay plates held the unsorted PBMC DNA. This table comes from immunoSEQ multiplex PCR, and its TCRdb copy is limited to in-frame clones, with some not included. This sample yields about 470,000 clones, of which 79% are seen a single time; about 13% belongs to the top ten. V was pared by 0 bases and J by 8 bases, with 13 bases of the junction left unmatched. The CDR3 is made up of 16 amino acids. The germline V gene has CDR1 GTSNPN and CDR2 SVGIG (reference sequence). The chain combines TRBV30 with TRBJ2-1, with 7 bases matching TRBD2. The sequencing input was PBMCs. The clonotype was recovered from a woman aged 40 to 50 in good health. Some clones in this sample may be carry-over from other donors' samples. Written as DNA, the CDR3 is TGTGCCTGGAGTGTACTAGGGGCTAGCGGTGAGGATGAGCAGTTCTTC. It yields the protein CAWSVLGASGEDEQFF.